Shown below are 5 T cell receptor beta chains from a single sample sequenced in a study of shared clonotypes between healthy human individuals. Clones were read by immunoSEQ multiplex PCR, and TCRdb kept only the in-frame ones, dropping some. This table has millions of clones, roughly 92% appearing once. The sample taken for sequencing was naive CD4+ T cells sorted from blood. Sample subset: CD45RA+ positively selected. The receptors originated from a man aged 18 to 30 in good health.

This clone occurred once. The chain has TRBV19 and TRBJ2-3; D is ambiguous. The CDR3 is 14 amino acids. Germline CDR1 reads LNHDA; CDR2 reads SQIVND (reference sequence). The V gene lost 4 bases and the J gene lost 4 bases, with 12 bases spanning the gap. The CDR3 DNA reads TGTGCCAGTAGTACGCCTGGGATGGCAGATACGCAGTATTTT. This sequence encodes CASSTPGMADTQYF. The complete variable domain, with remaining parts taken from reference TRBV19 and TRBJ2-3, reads DGGITQSPKYLFRKEGQNVTLSCEQNLNHDAMYWYRQDPGQGLRLIYYSQIVNDFQKGDIAEGYSVSREKKESFPLTVTSAQKNPTAFYLCASSTPGMADTQYFGPGTRLTVL.

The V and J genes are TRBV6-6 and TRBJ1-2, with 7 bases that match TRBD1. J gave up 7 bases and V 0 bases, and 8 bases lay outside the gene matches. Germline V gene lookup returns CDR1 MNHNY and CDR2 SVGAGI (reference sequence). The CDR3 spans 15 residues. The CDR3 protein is CASSYSTGDVIGYTF. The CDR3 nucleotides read TGTGCCAGCAGTTACTCTACAGGGGACGTTATTGGCTACACCTTC.

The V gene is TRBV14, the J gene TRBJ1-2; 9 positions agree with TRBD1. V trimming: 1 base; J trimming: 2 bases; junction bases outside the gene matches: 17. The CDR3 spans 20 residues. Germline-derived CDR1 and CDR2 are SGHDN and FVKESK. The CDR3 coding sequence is TGTGCCAGCAGCCAAGTCAATTACCGGGACAGGGCAAAATTCAACTATGGCTACACCTTC. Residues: CASSQVNYRDRAKFNYGYTF.

CDR3 in DNA: TGCGCCAGCAGCCAAGTTTCGGGAGGAACTAATGAAAAACTGTTTTTT. Translating gives CASSQVSGGTNEKLFF. This chain links TRBV4-1 with TRBJ1-4; D not resolved. There are 16 residues in the CDR3. The V and J ends lost 1 base and 1 base respectively, with 10 bases between them. The V gene's germline CDR1 is MGHRA and CDR2 YSYEKL.

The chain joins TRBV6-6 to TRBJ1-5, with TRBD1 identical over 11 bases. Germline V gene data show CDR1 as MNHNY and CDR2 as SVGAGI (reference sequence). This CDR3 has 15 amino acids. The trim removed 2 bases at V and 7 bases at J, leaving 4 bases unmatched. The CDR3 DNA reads TGTGCCAGCAGTTACCGGACAGGGGGCTCCCAGCCCCAGCATTTT. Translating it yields CASSYRTGGSQPQHF.